The source of this TCR beta chain is a study of blood T cell repertoires in COVID-19. At the level of the study: Some COVID-19 samples were acute and others convalescent; all came from the United States, Italy and Spain.

CDR3 length equals 14 residues. Trimming removed 8 bases at V and 8 bases at J, with 18 bases between. The germline gives CDR1 MDHEN, CDR2 SYDVKM. Enrolled during active infection, Seattle patients were then followed longitudinally. Generated by immunoSEQ multiplex PCR, the TCRdb table keeps only in-frame clones and is missing some. The sample yields approximately 300,000 clones, around nine tenths seen once. Sequenced: peripheral blood. The sequence derives from a woman aged 25-40 years with COVID-19, enrolled during active disease. The chain couples TRBV28 to TRBJ1-4; maybe TRBD1 (6 bases). The CDR3 DNA follows: TGTGCCAGCGCCTTTGGAACAGGGTGGGAAAAACTGTTTTTT. Its translation: CASAFGTGWEKLFF.